This T cell receptor (beta chain) stems from a study of cytomegalovirus exposure and HLA in healthy donors. Primers: 60 Vbeta forward and 13 Jbeta reverse. Generated by immunoSEQ multiplex PCR, the TCRdb table keeps only in-frame clones and is missing some. The table lists 85,000 to 110,000 clones, roughly three quarters of them singletons. Of note for this clone: What it binds is not known.

Study-wide findings and caveats: Donor immune exposure was known only as CMV serostatus. Reports indicate that TCR beta sequences accurately predicted the HLA-A and HLA-B alleles of most subjects. The study dropped some indistinguishable V segments, TRBV6-2 and TRBV6-3 among them.

Germline CDR1 is MGHDK and CDR2 is SYGVNS. There are 13 residues in the CDR3. Trimming stripped 6 bases from V and 3 bases from J, with 11 bases between. The sequence came from a man between 50 and 59 years old in good health and CMV-seropositive. The sequenced sample was PBMCs. The chain recombines TRBV25-1 with TRBJ1-1; D is unclear. This chain's CDR3 is CASREGRYTEAFF. CDR3 coding DNA: TGTGCCAGCAGGGAGGGCAGGTACACTGAAGCTTTCTTT.